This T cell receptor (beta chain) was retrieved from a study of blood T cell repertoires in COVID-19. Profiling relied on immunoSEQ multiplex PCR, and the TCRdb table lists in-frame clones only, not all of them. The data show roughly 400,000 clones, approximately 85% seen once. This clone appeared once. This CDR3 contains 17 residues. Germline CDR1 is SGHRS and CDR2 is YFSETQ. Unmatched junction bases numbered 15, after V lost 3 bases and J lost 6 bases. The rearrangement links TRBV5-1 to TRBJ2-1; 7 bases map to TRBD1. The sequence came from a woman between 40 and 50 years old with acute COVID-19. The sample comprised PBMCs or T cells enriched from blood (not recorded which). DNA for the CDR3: TGCGCCAGCAGCTCGGGGACAGAGACCTTCCCTTTCAATGAGCAGTTCTTC. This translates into CASSSGTETFPFNEQFF.